This TCR beta chain was recorded in a study of blood T cells in healthy people across ages. General study findings and limits: The study found TCR beta diversity correlated strongly with naive T cell percentage. Shifts in expanded clonotypes may have been confounded by donor CMV status, which was unknown.

With a J-beta primer mix and a sample-barcoded 5' primer, a second PCR ran about 7 to 11 cycles. The template-switch adaptor was a 5' adaptor with 12 random nucleotides. It tagged each cDNA molecule. TCRdb reanalysed the 5' RACE reads using MiXCR and keeps one entry per CDR3 protein. The table has about 620,000 distinct CDR3 sequences, around 52% seen once. The study isolated at least 7 million PBMCs from each sample. The CDR3 runs 15 residues. V was clipped by 3 bases and J by 0 bases, with 7 bases between them. Looked up from germline, CDR1 is SGHRS and CDR2 is YFSETQ. Details on this clonotype: No antigen is known for it.

The specimen sequenced was blood. This rearrangement joins TRBV5-1 to TRBJ2-6; unclear D gene. The origin of this receptor is an elderly woman in good health. This CDR3 is CASSWVNSGANVLTF. The CDR3 DNA reads as TGCGCCAGCAGCTGGGTCAACTCTGGGGCCAACGTCCTGACTTTC.